This T cell receptor beta chain emerged from a study of T cell changes during pregnancy in multiple sclerosis. Germline V gene data show CDR1 as MDHEN and CDR2 as SYDVKM. V lost 3 bases and J lost 9, with 15 bases in between. The CDR3 runs to 14 residues. The data were produced by immunoSEQ multiplex PCR, yet TCRdb's version contains in-frame clones alone and is incomplete. The sample shows about 73,000 clones, roughly 92% of them seen only once. Sequencing was performed on peripheral blood, taken in the second trimester of pregnancy. This receptor was obtained from a female donor in good health, enrolled as a control in a pregnancy study. The chain links TRBV28 to TRBJ2-1; perhaps TRBD1 as D (7 bases). The CDR3, as DNA: TGTGCCAGCAGTTTGCAGGGGGGATATGGTGAGCAGTTCTTC. Residues: CASSLQGGYGEQFF. Looking up the rest from reference TRBV28 and TRBJ2-1 gives the full variable domain: DVKVTQSSRYLVKRTGEKVFLECVQDMDHENMFWYRQDPGLGLRLIYFSYDVKMKEKGDIPEGYSVSREKKERFSLILESASTNQTSMYLCASSLQGGYGEQFFGPGTRLTVL.